Listed here are 14 T cell receptor beta chains from one sample, sequenced in a study of CXCR3 chemokines and chemotherapy response in bladder cancer. In TCRdb, the PCR reads were re-called with MiXCR into one record per CDR3 protein. In the table there are around 13,000 distinct CDR3 sequences, approximately 13% of which are singletons. This specimen was taken from a patient whose treatment included neoadjuvant chemotherapy. The source is a human donor with bladder cancer that did not respond to neoadjuvant chemotherapy.

Ten or more counts support this clonotype. The rearrangement joins TRBV19 to TRBJ1-2, with unresolved D. Trimming took off 3 bases at V and 8 bases at J, with 13 bases between the two ends. The CDR3 covers 13 residues. Per germline, CDR1 LNHDA and CDR2 SQIVND (reference sequence). The CDR3: CASSMTGIVGYTF. DNA of the CDR3: TGTGCCAGTAGTATGACCGGGATCGTAGGCTACACCTTC.

This chain connects TRBV2 to TRBJ2-3; D uncertain. CDR1 and CDR2 (germline): SNHLY, FYNNEI. This CDR3 spans 11 amino acids. Trimming removed 5 bases at V and 4 bases at J, with 4 bases between. CDR3 loop: CASSFADTQYF. CDR3 in DNA: TGTGCCAGCAGTTTCGCAGATACGCAGTATTTT.

This clonotype was seen at least ten times. This chain links TRBV7-3 with TRBJ2-6; no reliable D call. V dropped 5 bases and J dropped 0 bases, with 11 bases sitting between them. Per the germline V gene, CDR1 is SGHTA and CDR2 is FQGTGA. This CDR3 has 16 amino acids. Written as DNA, the CDR3 is TGTGCCAGCAGCCCTGAATTTGGCTCTGGGGCCAACGTCCTGACTTTC. As protein: CASSPEFGSGANVLTF.

This clonotype was picked up many times. The chain uses TRBV6-5 and TRBJ2-3, with a possible D match to TRBD1 (6 bases). Germline V gene sequence: CDR1 MNHEY, CDR2 SVGAGI. This CDR3 has 15 residues. The V and J ends lost 5 bases and 4 bases respectively, with 16 bases between them. CDR3 DNA: TGTGCCAGCAGTCCGCGCGGTGAGGGGGCAGATACGCAGTATTTT. This gives the protein CASSPRGEGADTQYF.

This rearrangement joins TRBV5-4 to TRBJ1-3; 10 bases fit TRBD1. V shed 4 bases and J 4 bases; nucleotides not matched to a gene: 5. The CDR3 is 15 amino acids. Germline V gene sequence: CDR1 SGHNT, CDR2 YYREEE (reference sequence). CDR3 DNA: TGTGCCAGCAGCCCGGGACAGGGGAGGGGAAACACCATATATTTT. Translating it yields CASSPGQGRGNTIYF.

This clonotype was counted a few times. The gene calls are TRBV30 and TRBJ2-3; D possibly matches TRBD1 or TRBD2 (5 bases each). The CDR3 length is 14 residues. V lost 0 bases and J lost 2, with 9 bases in between. Germline V lookup: CDR1 GTSNPN, CDR2 SVGIG (reference sequence). The CDR3 is CAWSVGGNTDTQYF. The DNA for the CDR3 is TGTGCCTGGAGTGTTGGGGGAAACACAGATACGCAGTATTTT.

Ten or more counts support this clonotype. The chain's CDR3 is CASRLERGGEQFF. The CDR3 coding sequence is TGTGCCAGCAGGCTGGAGAGGGGGGGTGAGCAGTTCTTC. The chain joins TRBV7-2 to TRBJ2-1; D is possibly TRBD2 (7 bases). Trimming took off 6 bases at V and 9 bases at J, with 15 bases between the two ends. CDR1 and CDR2 from the germline V gene are SGHTA and FQGNSA. CDR3 length: 13 amino acids.

This clonotype was observed many times. V and J are TRBV12-3 or TRBV12-4 and TRBJ1-1; 7 bases map to TRBD1. There are 13 residues in the CDR3. V trimming: 6 bases; J trimming: 4 bases; junction bases outside the gene matches: 5. The CDR3: CASSRDSLTEAFF. The CDR3 DNA reads TGTGCCAGCAGCCGGGACAGCCTCACTGAAGCTTTCTTT.

This clonotype has just a few counts. V usage is TRBV5-4 and J usage is TRBJ2-5, with 7 bases that match TRBD2. The V gene end was trimmed by 4 bases and the J gene end by 1 base; junction bases not matched to a gene: 4. The CDR3 is made up of 14 amino acids. Germline lookup yields CDR1 SGHNT and CDR2 YYREEE (reference sequence). CDR3 nucleotides: TGTGCCAGCAGCCTCGGGGGGATCCAAGAGACCCAGTACTTC. Encoded protein: CASSLGGIQETQYF.

This clonotype was seen many times. The V and J genes are TRBV7-2 and TRBJ2-7; 7 nucleotides align to TRBD2. Germline V gene data show CDR1 as SGHTA and CDR2 as FQGNSA. The CDR3 is made up of 16 amino acids. The V segment lost 1 base and the J segment 0 bases; nucleotides outside the gene matches: 6. CDR3 residues: CASSLVGGESSYEQYF. Here the CDR3 DNA reads TGTGCCAGCAGCTTAGTGGGGGGGGAGAGCTCCTACGAGCAGTACTTC. Full variable domain (outside the CDR3, taken from reference TRBV7-2 and TRBJ2-7): GAGVSQSPSNKVTEKGKDVELRCDPISGHTALYWYRQSLGQGLEFLIYFQGNSAPDKSGLPSDRFSAERTGGSVSTLTIQRTQQEDSAVYLCASSLVGGESSYEQYFGPGTRLTVT.

By share of the sample, this clonotype is medium-sized. The J gene is TRBJ2-7, the V gene TRBV6-6; D perhaps matches TRBD1 (5 bases). The CDR3 consists of 11 residues. Between the trimmed V and J ends, which lost 6 bases and 5 bases, there was a span of 8 bases. From germline, CDR1 is MNHNY and CDR2 SVGAGI (reference sequence). CDR3 residues: CASRSRDEQYF. The CDR3 nucleotides read TGTGCCAGCAGGTCCAGGGACGAGCAGTACTTC.

At least ten counts were recorded for this clonotype. The chain couples TRBV10-3 to TRBJ2-1, with no clear D. V lost 4 bases and J 16 bases, leaving 23 bases between the germline ends. The CDR3 is 14 amino acids. CDR1 ENHRY and CDR2 SYGVKD come from the germline V gene. The CDR3 coding sequence is TGTGCCATCAGTGCCTCCGGGCCTGGCCGTTTTGTCTTCTTC. Its translation: CAISASGPGRFVFF.

Details on this clonotype: A much larger clone lies one base from this, so it may be a read error. This likely comes from a read error, as the CDR3 has no conserved phenylalanine or tryptophan at its end. The rearrangement uses TRBV10-3 and TRBJ2-1, with 10 positions matching TRBD2. J was trimmed by 0 bases and V by 4 bases; bases with no gene match: 3. CDR1 is ENHRY, CDR2 SYGVKD, per germline. The CDR3 is made up of 16 amino acids. CDR3 sequence reads: CAISGKRGGSYNEQFS. CDR3 nucleotide sequence: TGTGCCATCAGTGGAAAGCGGGGGGGCTCCTACAATGAGCAGTTCTCC.

This clonotype was found many times. The chain uses TRBV6-2 or TRBV6-3 and TRBJ1-5; unclear D gene. The V and J ends lost 8 bases and 9 bases respectively, with 8 bases between them. The CDR3 is 10 residues long. The germline V gene has CDR1 MNHEY and CDR2 SVGEGT. In nucleotides, the CDR3 is TGTGCCAGCGGGAGGTGGCCCCAGCATTTT. Encoded protein: CASGRWPQHF.